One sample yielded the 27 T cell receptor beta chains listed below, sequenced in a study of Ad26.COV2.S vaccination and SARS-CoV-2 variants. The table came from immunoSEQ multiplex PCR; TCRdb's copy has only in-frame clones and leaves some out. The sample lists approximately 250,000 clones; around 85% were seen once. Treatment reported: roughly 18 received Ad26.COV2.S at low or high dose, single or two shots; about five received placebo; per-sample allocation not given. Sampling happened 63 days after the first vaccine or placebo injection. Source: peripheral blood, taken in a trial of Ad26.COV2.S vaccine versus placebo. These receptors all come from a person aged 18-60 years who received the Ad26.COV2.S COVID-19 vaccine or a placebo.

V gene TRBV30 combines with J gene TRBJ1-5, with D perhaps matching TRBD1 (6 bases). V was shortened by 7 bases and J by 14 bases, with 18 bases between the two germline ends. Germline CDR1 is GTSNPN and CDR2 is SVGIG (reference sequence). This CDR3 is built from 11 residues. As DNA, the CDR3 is TGTGCCTTTATGCTTGGACAGACGAAGCATTTT. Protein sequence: CAFMLGQTKHF.

CDR3 DNA sequence: TGTGCCAGCAATCCCGGGGGGGCAAACACCGGGGAGCTGTTTTTT. Its translation is CASNPGGANTGELFF. The rearrangement links TRBV3-1 (or the pseudogene TRBV3-2) to TRBJ2-2; 8 nucleotides match TRBD2. CDR1 is LGHDT, CDR2 YNNKEL, per germline (reference sequence). The V gene end was trimmed by 7 bases and the J gene end by 2 bases; junction bases not matched to a gene: 6. The CDR3 has 15 residues.

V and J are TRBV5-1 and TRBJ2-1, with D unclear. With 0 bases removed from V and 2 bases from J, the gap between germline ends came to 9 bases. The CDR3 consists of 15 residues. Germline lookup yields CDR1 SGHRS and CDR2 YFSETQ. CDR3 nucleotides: TGCGCCAGCAGCTTGGGGCCGGGCACCTACAATGAGCAGTTCTTC. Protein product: CASSLGPGTYNEQFF.

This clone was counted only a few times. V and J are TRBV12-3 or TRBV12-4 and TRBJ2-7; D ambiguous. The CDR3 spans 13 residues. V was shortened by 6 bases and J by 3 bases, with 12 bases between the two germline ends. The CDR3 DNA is TGTGCCAGCAGCCATCGACACAACTACGAGCAGTACTTC. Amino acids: CASSHRHNYEQYF.

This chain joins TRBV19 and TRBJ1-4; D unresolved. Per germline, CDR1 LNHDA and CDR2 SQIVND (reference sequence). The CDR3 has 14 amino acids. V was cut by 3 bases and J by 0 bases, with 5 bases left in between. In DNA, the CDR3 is TGTGCCAGTAGTATTGGTGCAACTAATGAAAAACTGTTTTTT. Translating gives CASSIGATNEKLFF.

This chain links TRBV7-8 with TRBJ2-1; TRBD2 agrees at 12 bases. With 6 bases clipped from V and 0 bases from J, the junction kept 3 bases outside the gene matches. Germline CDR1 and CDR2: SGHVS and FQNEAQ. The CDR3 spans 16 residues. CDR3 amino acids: CASRAGLAGSYNEQFF. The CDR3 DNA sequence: TGTGCCAGCAGGGCGGGACTAGCGGGCTCCTACAATGAGCAGTTCTTC. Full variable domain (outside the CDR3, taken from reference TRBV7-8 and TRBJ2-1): GAGVSQSPRYKVAKRGQDVALRCDPISGHVSLFWYQQALGQGPEFLTYFQNEAQLDKSGLPSDRFFAERPEGSVSTLKIQRTQQEDSAVYLCASRAGLAGSYNEQFFGPGTRLTVL.

The chain's CDR3 is CASSYRDRGAEAFF. The CDR3 DNA sequence: TGTGCCAGCAGTTACAGGGACAGGGGGGCTGAAGCTTTCTTT. This rearrangement joins TRBV6-5 to TRBJ1-1; 11 nucleotides agree with TRBD1. Germline lookup yields CDR1 MNHEY and CDR2 SVGAGI. The CDR3 is made up of 14 amino acids. J gave up 6 bases and V 2 bases, and 2 bases lay outside the gene matches.

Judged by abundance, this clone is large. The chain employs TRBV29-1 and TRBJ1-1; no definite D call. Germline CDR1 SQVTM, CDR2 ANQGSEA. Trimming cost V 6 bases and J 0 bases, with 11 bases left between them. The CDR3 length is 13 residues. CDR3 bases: TGCAGCGTGACTTATTTCATGAACACTGAAGCTTTCTTT. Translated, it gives CSVTYFMNTEAFF.

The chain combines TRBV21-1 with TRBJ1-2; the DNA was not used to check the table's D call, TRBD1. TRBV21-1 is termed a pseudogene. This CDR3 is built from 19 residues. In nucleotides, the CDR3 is TGTGCCAGCAGGAATCGATCAGGGGACAGGGCTAAGAAGAACTATGGCTACACCTTC. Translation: CASRNRSGDRAKKNYGYTF.

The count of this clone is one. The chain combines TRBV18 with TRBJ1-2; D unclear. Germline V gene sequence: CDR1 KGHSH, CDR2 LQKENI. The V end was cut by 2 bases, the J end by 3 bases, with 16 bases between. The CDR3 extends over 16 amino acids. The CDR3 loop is CASSPSGQIKHYGYTF. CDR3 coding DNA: TGTGCCAGCTCACCAAGCGGGCAGATAAAACACTATGGCTACACCTTC.

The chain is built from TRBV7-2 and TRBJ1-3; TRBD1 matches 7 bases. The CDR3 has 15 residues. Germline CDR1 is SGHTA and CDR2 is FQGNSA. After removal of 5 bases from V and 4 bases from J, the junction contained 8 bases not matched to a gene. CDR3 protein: CASSDTGVPGNTIYF. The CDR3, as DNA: TGTGCCAGCAGCGACACAGGGGTGCCCGGAAACACCATATATTTT.

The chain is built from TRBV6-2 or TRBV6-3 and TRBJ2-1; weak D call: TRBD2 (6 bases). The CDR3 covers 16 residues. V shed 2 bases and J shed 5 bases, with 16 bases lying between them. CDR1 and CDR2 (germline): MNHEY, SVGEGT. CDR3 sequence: CASSYLAGKSDNEQFF. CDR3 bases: TGTGCCAGCAGTTACCTGGCGGGGAAGAGCGACAATGAGCAGTTCTTC.

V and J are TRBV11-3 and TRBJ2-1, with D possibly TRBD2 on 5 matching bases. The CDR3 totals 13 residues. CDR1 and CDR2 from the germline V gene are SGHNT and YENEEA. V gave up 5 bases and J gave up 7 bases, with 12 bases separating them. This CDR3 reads CASSQPPGNEQFF. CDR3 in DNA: TGTGCCAGCAGCCAGCCCCCGGGGAATGAGCAGTTCTTC.

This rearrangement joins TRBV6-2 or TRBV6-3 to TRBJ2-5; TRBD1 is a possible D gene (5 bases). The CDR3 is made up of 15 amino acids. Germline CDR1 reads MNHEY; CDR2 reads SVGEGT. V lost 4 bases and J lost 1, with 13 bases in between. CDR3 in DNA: TGTGCCAGCAGTTCCCACAAGGGGATCCAAGAGACCCAGTACTTC. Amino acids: CASSSHKGIQETQYF.

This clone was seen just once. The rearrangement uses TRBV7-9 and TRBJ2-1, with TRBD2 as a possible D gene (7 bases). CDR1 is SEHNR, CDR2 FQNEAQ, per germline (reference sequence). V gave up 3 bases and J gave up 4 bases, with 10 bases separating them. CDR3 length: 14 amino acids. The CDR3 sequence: CASSFGGLYNEQFF. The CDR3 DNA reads TGTGCCAGCAGCTTCGGGGGGCTATACAATGAGCAGTTCTTC.

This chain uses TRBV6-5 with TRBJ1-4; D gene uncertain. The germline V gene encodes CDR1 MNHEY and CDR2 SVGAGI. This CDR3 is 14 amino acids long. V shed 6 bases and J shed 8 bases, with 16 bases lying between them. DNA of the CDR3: TGTGCCAGCAGGAAGAGGCAGGTGGGGGAAAAACTGTTTTTT. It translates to CASRKRQVGEKLFF.

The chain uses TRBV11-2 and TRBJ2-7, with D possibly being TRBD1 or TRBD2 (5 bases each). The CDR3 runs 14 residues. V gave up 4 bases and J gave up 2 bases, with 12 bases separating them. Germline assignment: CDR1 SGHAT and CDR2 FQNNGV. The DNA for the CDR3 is TGTGCCAGCAGCTCGGGACCTAGCACCTACGAGCAGTACGTC. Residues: CASSSGPSTYEQYV.

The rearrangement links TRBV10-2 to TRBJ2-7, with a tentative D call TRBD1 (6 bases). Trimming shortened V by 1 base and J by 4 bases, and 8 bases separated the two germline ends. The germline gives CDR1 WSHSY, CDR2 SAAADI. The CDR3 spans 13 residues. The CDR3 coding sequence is TGCGCCAGCAGTGAGTGGCAGGGGTACGAGCAGTACGTC. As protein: CASSEWQGYEQYV.

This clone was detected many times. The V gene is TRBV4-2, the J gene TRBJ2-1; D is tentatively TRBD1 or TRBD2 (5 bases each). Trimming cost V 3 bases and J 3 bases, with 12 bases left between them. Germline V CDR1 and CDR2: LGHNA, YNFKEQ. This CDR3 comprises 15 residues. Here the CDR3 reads CASSHGADVYNEQFF. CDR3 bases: TGTGCCAGCAGCCACGGGGCGGACGTCTACAATGAGCAGTTCTTC.

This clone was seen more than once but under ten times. This chain's CDR3 is CASMHTSGNTIYF. Here the CDR3 DNA reads TGTGCCAGCATGCATACATCTGGAAACACCATATATTTT. The V and J genes are TRBV12-3 or TRBV12-4 and TRBJ1-3; no reliable D call. This CDR3 has 13 residues. Trimming stripped 7 bases from V and 1 base from J, with 8 bases between.

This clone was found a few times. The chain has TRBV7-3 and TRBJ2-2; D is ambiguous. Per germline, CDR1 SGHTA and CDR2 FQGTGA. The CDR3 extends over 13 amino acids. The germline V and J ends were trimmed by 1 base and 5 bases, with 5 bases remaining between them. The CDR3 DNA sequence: TGTGCCAGCAGCTTAAGCCCGACCGGGGAGCTGTTTTTT. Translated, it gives CASSLSPTGELFF.

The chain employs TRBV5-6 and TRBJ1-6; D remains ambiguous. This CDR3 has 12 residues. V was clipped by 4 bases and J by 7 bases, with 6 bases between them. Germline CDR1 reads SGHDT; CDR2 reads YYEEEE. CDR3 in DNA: TGTGCCAGCAGCCTAGGAAATTCACCCCTCCACTTT. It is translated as CASSLGNSPLHF.

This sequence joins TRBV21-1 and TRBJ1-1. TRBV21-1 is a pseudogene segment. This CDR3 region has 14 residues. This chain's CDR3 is CASSKEREGTEAFF. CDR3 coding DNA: TGTGCTAGCAGCAAAGAGAGGGAGGGCACTGAAGCTTTCTTT.

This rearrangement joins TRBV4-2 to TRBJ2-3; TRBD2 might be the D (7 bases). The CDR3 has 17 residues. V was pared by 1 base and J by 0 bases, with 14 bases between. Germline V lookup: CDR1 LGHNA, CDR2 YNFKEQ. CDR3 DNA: TGTGCCAGCAGCCAAGGTAGGGGGGGACAAAGCACAGATACGCAGTATTTT. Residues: CASSQGRGGQSTDTQYF.

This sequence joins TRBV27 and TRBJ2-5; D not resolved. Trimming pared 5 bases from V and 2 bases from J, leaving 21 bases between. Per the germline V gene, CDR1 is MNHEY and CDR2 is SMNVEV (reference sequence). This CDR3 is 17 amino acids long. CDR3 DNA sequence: TGTGCCAGCAGTCCCTTAACCCCAAAAGGGCTGCAAGAGACCCAGTACTTC. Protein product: CASSPLTPKGLQETQYF.

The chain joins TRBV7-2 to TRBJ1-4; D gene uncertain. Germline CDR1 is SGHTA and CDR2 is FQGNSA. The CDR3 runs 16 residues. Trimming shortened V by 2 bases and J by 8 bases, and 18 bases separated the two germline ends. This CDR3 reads CASSLMGPLSGEKLFF. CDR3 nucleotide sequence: TGTGCCAGCAGCTTAATGGGCCCCCTGAGTGGCGAAAAACTGTTTTTT.

DNA for the CDR3: TGTGCCAGCAGCTTAGTTCTCTCACCCCTCCACTTT. This sequence encodes CASSLVLSPLHF. The V call is TRBV7-9, the J call TRBJ1-6; D not certain. CDR3 size: 12 residues. Trimming removed 1 base from V and 10 bases from J, with 5 bases in between. Germline CDR1 reads SEHNR; CDR2 reads FQNEAQ (reference sequence). Full variable domain (rest looked up from reference TRBV7-9 and TRBJ1-6): DTGVSQNPRHKITKRGQNVTFRCDPISEHNRLYWYRQTLGQGPEFLTYFQNEAQLEKSRLLSDRFSAERPKGSFSTLEIQRTEQGDSAMYLCASSLVLSPLHFGNGTRLTVT.